Listed below are T cell receptor beta chains from one sample, sequenced in a study of blood T cells in healthy people across ages. TCRdb itself ran the 5' RACE reads through MiXCR, one entry per CDR3 protein. The data show some 1,500,000 distinct CDR3 sequences, with approximately 43% seen just once and about 4% held by the top ten. Sequencing was performed on blood. All receptors come from a woman under 30 in good health. The conserved cysteine and the conserved F or W are not part of the CDR3 here.

length	V	J	CDR3
14	TRBV6-6	TRBJ1-5	ASSYSRWDSNQPQH
13	TRBV27	TRBJ1-1	ASSPARHRNTEAF
10	TRBV29-1	TRBJ2-7	SVLREGYEQY
14	TRBV4-1	TRBJ2-7	ASSQSITLSSYEQY
12	TRBV3-1	TRBJ1-2	ASSQTTGVYGYT
13	TRBV29-1	TRBJ1-1	SVAAGWAMNTEAF
14	TRBV3-1	TRBJ2-3	ASSQARPTGTDTQY
12	TRBV20-1	TRBJ1-5	SARDNRETQPQH
14	TRBV12-3/TRBV12-4	NA	ASNYRWLGAYNEQY
12	TRBV20-1	TRBJ2-7	SARHTNPAYEQY
13	TRBV20-1	TRBJ1-5	SAIQGGWSNQPQH
12	TRBV12-3/TRBV12-4	TRBJ1-2	ASRYRGLDYGYT
13	TRBV5-1	TRBJ1-1	ASSLGHLANTEAF
14	TRBV2	TRBJ1-5	ASSERGVVRGEPQH
11	TRBV10-3	TRBJ1-1	AISESGGTEAF
13	TRBV11-2	TRBJ2-3	ASSSYRGRADTQY
14	TRBV7-9	TRBJ2-1	ASSVPPVGDRNEQF
10	TRBV20-1	TRBJ2-5	SARDLQETQY
13	TRBV20-1	NA	SAKELAGIPYEQY